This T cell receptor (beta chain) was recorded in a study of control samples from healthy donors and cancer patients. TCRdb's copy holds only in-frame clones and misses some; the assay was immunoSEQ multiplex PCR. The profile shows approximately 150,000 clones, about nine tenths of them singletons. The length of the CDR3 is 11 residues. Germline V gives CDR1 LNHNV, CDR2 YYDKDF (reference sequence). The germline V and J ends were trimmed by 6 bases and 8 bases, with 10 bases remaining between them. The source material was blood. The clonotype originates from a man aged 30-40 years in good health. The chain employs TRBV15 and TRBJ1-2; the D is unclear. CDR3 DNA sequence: TGTGCCACCAGTAGGGAGGGAGGCTACACCTTC. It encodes CATSREGGYTF.